This record concerns one TCR beta chain sequence. Its antigen is currently unknown. The source of the sample is a study of graft-versus-host responses after intestinal transplantation. The study's findings and limits: The marrow of recipients harbored GvH clones, and ileum or blood showed some of them first.

Germline V gives CDR1 PRHDT, CDR2 FYEKMQ (reference sequence). The CDR3 length is 16 residues. V gave up 2 bases and J gave up 0 bases, with 10 bases separating them. Here immunoSEQ multiplex PCR was the method, and the copy in TCRdb shows in-frame clones only, minus some. The top ten clones hold roughly 6% of a sample with almost 55,000 clones, roughly nine tenths of them seen once. The chain is built from TRBV13 and TRBJ2-2, with D perhaps TRBD1 (6 bases). The specimen comprised PBMCs, sampled roughly 680 days after intestinal transplant. The origin of this receptor is a human patient who received an intestinal transplant, so some T cells may come from the graft donor. CDR3 residues: CASSLWGQTNTGELFF. Written as DNA, the CDR3 is TGTGCCAGCAGCTTATGGGGGCAGACGAACACCGGGGAGCTGTTTTTT.